This TCR beta chain comes out of a study of Ad26.COV2.S vaccination and SARS-CoV-2 variants. Study information: Intramuscularly, Ad26.COV2.S was given either once or twice, 56 days apart.

Sample treatment: 15 to 20 received Ad26.COV2.S at low or high dose, single or two shots; several received placebo; per-sample allocation not given. The study sampled participants on day 63 after the first vaccine or placebo injection. The repertoire was sequenced with immunoSEQ multiplex PCR; TCRdb's copy has only in-frame clones and lacks some. The sample holds about 680,000 clones; approximately 88% are singletons and the top ten take over 1.3%. Specimen: peripheral blood, collected in a trial of Ad26.COV2.S vaccine versus placebo. The source is a person between 18 and 60 years old who received the Ad26.COV2.S COVID-19 vaccine or a placebo.

The CDR3 DNA reads as TGTGCCACTACCGGGGGACAGGGGACGTGGGGAGCTTTCTTT. This gives the protein CATTGGQGTWGAFF. The chain links TRBV28 to TRBJ1-1; 10 bases line up with TRBD1. This CDR3 contains 14 residues. Germline V gives CDR1 MDHEN, CDR2 SYDVKM. V shed 10 bases and J 10 bases; nucleotides not matched to a gene: 15.